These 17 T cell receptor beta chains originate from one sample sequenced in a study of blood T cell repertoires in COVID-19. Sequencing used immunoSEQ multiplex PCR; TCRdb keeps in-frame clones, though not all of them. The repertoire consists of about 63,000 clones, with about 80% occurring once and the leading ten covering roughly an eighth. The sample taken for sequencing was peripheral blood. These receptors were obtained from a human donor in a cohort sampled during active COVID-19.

Here the CDR3 DNA reads TGTGCCAGTAGTAGGTTAGCGGACCCTCTGCAAGGGGAGCAGTTCTTC. Residues: CASSRLADPLQGEQFF. The chain carries TRBV19 and TRBJ2-1; a weak D match, TRBD2 (6 bases). The CDR3 is 16 residues long. The V gene's germline CDR1 is LNHDA and CDR2 SQIVND (reference sequence). Trimming left V 4 bases short and J 10 bases short, with 23 bases between.

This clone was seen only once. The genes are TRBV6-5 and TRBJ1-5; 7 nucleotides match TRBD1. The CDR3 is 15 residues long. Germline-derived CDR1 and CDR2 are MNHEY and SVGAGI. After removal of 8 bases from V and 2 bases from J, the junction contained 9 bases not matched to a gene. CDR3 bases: TGTGCCAGCTTATACACCACAGGGGGCAATCAGCCCCAGCATTTT. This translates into CASLYTTGGNQPQHF.

The CDR3 protein is CASSDLQGSTGELFF. In DNA, the CDR3 is TGTGCCAGCAGTGATCTACAGGGGAGCACCGGGGAGCTGTTTTTT. The chain links TRBV2 to TRBJ2-2; 7 nucleotides match TRBD1. The junction had 5 bases not matched to a gene; V was cut back by 3 bases and J by 4 bases. The CDR3 is 15 amino acids. The germline gives CDR1 SNHLY, CDR2 FYNNEI.

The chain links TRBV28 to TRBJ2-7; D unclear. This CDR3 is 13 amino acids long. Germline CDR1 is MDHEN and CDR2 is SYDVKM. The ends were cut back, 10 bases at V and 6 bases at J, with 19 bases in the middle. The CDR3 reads CATSTPAIPEQYF. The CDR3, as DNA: TGTGCCACCTCAACCCCAGCGATTCCCGAGCAGTACTTC. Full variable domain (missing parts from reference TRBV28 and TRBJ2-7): DVKVTQSSRYLVKRTGEKVFLECVQDMDHENMFWYRQDPGLGLRLIYFSYDVKMKEKGDIPEGYSVSREKKERFSLILESASTNQTSMYLCATSTPAIPEQYFGPGTRLTVT.

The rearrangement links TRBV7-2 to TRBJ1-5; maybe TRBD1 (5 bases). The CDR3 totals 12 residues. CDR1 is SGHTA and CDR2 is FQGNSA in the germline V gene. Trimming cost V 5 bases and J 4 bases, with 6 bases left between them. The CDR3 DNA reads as TGTGCCAGCAGCCAGGGAAATCAGCCCCAGCATTTT. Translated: CASSQGNQPQHF.

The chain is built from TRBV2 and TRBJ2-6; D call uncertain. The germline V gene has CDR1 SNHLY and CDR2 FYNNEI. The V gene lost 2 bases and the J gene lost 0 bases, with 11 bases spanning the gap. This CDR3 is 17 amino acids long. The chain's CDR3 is CASSERPGISGANVLTF. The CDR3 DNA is TGTGCCAGCAGTGAAAGGCCAGGAATCTCTGGGGCCAACGTCCTGACTTTC.

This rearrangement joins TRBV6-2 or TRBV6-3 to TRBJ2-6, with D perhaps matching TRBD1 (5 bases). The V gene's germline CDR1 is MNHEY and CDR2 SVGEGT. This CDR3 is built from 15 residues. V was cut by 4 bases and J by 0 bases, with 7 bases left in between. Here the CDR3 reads CASSWGNSGANVLTF. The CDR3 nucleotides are TGTGCCAGCAGTTGGGGCAACTCTGGGGCCAACGTCCTGACTTTC.

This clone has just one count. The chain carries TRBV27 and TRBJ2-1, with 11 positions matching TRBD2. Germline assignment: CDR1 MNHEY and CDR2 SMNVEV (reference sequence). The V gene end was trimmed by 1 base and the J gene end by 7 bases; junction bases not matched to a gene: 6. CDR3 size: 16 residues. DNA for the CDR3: TGTGCCAGCAGTTTATTCCTAGCGGGGGGCCCGAATGAGCAGTTCTTC. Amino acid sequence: CASSLFLAGGPNEQFF.

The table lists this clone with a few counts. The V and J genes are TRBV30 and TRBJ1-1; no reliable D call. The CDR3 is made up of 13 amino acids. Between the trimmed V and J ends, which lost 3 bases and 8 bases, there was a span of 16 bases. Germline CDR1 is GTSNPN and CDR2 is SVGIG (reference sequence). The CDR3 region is CAWREPTGREAFF. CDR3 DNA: TGTGCCTGGAGAGAGCCCACCGGGAGAGAAGCTTTCTTT. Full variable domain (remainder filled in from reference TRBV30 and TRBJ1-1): SQTIHQWPATLVQPVGSPLSLECTVEGTSNPNLYWYRQAAGRGLQLLFYSVGIGQISSEVPQNLSASRPQDRQFILSSKKLLLSDSGFYLCAWREPTGREAFFGQGTRLTVV.

In nucleotides, the CDR3 is TGCGCCAGCGGACTTACGGAGGACAGGGCGAATGGCTACACCTTC. Residues: CASGLTEDRANGYTF. The rearrangement joins TRBV5-1 to TRBJ1-2, with 8 bases aligning to TRBD1. The junction had 14 bases not matched to a gene; V was cut back by 7 bases and J by 6 bases. The CDR3 runs 15 residues. Looked up from germline, CDR1 is SGHRS and CDR2 is YFSETQ.

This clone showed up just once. CDR3 coding DNA: TGCGCCAGCAGCTCCTCTAGCGGGGAGTCCTACGAGCAGTACTTC. Encoded protein: CASSSSSGESYEQYF. The chain carries TRBV5-1 and TRBJ2-7, with 9 positions matching TRBD2. This CDR3 spans 15 amino acids. Germline V lookup: CDR1 SGHRS, CDR2 YFSETQ. J lost 1 base, V lost 3 bases, and 5 bases had no gene match.

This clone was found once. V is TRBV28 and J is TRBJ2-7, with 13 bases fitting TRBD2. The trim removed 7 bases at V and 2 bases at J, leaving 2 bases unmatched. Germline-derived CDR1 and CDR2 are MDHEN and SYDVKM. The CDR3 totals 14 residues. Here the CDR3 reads CASKLAGGPYEQYF. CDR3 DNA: TGTGCCAGCAAACTAGCGGGAGGGCCCTACGAGCAGTACTTC.

CDR3 nucleotides: TGTGCCATAGCGGGGGGGCAAGAGACCCAGTACTTC. This sequence encodes CAIAGGQETQYF. This chain connects TRBV10-3 to TRBJ2-5, with 10 bases identical to TRBD2. After removal of 9 bases from V and 2 bases from J, the junction contained 0 bases not matched to a gene. This CDR3 comprises 12 residues. CDR1 is ENHRY and CDR2 is SYGVKD in the germline V gene.

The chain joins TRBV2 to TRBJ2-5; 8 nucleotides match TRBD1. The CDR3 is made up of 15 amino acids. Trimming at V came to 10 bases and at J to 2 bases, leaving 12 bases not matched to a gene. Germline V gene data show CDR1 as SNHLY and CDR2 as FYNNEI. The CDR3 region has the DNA TGTGCCACCAAAATGGCTGGGACAGGACAAGAGACCCAGTACTTC. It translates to CATKMAGTGQETQYF. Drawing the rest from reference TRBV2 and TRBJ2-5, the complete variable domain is EPEVTQTPSHQVTQMGQEVILRCVPISNHLYFYWYRQILGQKVEFLVSFYNNEISEKSEIFDDQFSVERPDGSNFTLKIRSTKLEDSAMYFCATKMAGTGQETQYFGPGTRLLVL.

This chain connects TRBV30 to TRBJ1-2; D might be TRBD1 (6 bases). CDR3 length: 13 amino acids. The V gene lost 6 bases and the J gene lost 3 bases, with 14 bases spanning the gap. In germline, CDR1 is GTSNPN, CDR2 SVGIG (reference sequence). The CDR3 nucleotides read TGTGCCTGCGACAGGTTCTACCACTATGGCTACACCTTC. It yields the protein CACDRFYHYGYTF.

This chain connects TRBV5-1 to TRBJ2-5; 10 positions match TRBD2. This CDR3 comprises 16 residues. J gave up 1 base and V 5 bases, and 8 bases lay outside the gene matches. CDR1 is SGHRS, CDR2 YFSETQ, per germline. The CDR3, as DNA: TGCGCCAGCAGTTTTACTAGCGGGGTCTTCCAAGAGACCCAGTACTTC. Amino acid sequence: CASSFTSGVFQETQYF.

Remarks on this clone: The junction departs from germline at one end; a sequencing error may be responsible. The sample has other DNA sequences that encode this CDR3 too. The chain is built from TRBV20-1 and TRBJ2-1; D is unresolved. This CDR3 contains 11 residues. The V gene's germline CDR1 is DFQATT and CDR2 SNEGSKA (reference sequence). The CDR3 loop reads CSASYLYEQFF. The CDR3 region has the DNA TGTAGTGCTAGTTATCTTTATGAGCAGTTCTTC.